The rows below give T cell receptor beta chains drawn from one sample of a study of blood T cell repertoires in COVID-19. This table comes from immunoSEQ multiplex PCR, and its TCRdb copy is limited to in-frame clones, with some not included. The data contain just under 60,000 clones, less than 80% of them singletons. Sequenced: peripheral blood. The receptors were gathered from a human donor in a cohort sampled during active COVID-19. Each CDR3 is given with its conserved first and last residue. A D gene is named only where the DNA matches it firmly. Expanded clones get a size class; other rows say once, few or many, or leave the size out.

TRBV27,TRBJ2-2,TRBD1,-,CASRGTANTGELFF,TGTGCCAGCAGGGGGACAGCCAACACCGGGGAGCTGTTTTTT
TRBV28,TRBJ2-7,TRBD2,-,CASSLTTAGGRNEQYF,TGTGCCAGCAGTTTGACGACAGCGGGAGGTCGTAACGAGCAGTACTTC
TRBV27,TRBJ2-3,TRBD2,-,CASSLSSWTSATDTQYF,TGTGCCAGCAGTTTATCGTCCTGGACTAGCGCCACAGATACGCAGTATTTT
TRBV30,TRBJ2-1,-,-,CAWSGGFGQFF,TGTGCCTGGAGTGGCGGCTTCGGGCAGTTCTTC
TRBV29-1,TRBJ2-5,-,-,CSLEVLVGTQYF,TGCAGCCTAGAGGTCCTTGTAGGGACCCAGTACTTC
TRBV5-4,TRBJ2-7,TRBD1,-,CASSADRGPYEQYF,TGTGCCAGCAGCGCGGACAGGGGTCCCTACGAGCAGTACTTC
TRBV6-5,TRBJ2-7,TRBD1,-,CASTSWGQPSYEQYF,TGTGCCAGCACCTCGTGGGGACAGCCCTCCTACGAGCAGTACTTC
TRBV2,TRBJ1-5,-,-,CASSEAGGGAQPQHF,TGTGCCAGCAGTGAAGCGGGCGGAGGGGCCCAGCCCCAGCATTTT
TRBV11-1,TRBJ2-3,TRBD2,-,CASSTLAGADTQYF,TGTGCCAGCAGCACCTTAGCGGGAGCAGATACGCAGTATTTT
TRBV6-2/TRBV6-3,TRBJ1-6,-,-,CASSYSIGYSPLHF,TGTGCCAGCAGTTACTCGATTGGCTATTCACCCCTCCACTTT
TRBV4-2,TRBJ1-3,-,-,CASSPRGNTIYF,TGTGCCAGCAGCCCCCGGGGAAACACCATATATTTT
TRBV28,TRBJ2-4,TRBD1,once,CASRRQGNIQYF,TGTGCCAGCAGAAGACAGGGAAACATTCAGTACTTC
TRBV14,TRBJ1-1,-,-,CASSPAGMNTEAFF,TGTGCCAGCAGCCCCGCGGGGATGAACACTGAAGCTTTCTTT
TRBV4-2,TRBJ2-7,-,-,CASSPGESGGEQYF,TGTGCCAGCAGCCCGGGAGAGTCAGGGGGCGAGCAGTACTTC
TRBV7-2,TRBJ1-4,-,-,CASSWGTGNEKLFF,TGTGCCAGCAGCTGGGGAACAGGGAATGAAAAACTGTTTTTT
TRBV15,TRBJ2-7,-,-,CATSRGGSNYEQYF,TGTGCCACCAGCAGAGGAGGCAGTAATTACGAGCAGTACTTC
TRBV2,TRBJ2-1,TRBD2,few,CASRARGSGNNNEQFF,TGTGCCAGCAGGGCCCGGGGTAGCGGGAATAACAATGAGCAGTTCTTC
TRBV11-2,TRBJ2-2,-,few,CASSLVAGVPGELFF,TGTGCCAGCAGCTTAGTTGCAGGGGTACCCGGGGAGCTGTTTTTT
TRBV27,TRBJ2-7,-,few,CASSSGSTGGSLHEQYF,TGTGCCAGCAGTTCGGGTTCGACAGGCGGGTCCCTACACGAGCAGTACTTC
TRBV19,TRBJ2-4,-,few,CASSTLSEVNIQYF,TGTGCCAGTAGCACTCTGTCCGAAGTAAACATTCAGTACTTC
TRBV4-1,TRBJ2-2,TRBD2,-,CASRAMGGGTGELFF,TGCGCCAGCAGAGCGATGGGGGGGGGAACCGGGGAGCTGTTTTTT
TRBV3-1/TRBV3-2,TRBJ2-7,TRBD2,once,CASSPGPYGRTVYEQYF,TGTGCCAGCAGCCCGGGACCATACGGGAGGACGGTCTACGAGCAGTACTTC
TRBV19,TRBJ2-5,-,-,CATQAVSGQETQYF,TGTGCCACCCAGGCGGTGTCAGGGCAAGAGACCCAGTACTTC
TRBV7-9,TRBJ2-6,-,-,CASSLSPSQSGANVLTF,TGTGCCAGCAGCTTATCCCCTAGTCAGTCTGGGGCCAACGTCCTGACTTTC
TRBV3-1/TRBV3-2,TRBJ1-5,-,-,CASSQAPKTGTINQPQHF,TGTGCCAGCAGCCAAGCCCCGAAAACCGGGACTATCAATCAGCCCCAGCATTTT
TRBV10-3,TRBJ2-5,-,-,CAISESNGRETQYF,TGTGCCATCAGTGAGTCGAACGGTCGGGAGACCCAGTACTTC
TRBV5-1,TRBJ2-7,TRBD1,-,CASSAPDRFTYEQYF,TGCGCCAGCAGCGCCCCGGACAGGTTTACCTACGAGCAGTACTTC
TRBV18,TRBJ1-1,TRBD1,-,CATRVTGGFNTEAFF,TGTGCCACTCGAGTGACAGGGGGCTTTAACACTGAAGCTTTCTTT
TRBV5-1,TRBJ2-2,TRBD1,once,CASNQGASTGELFF,TGCGCCAGTAACCAGGGGGCAAGCACCGGGGAGCTGTTTTTT
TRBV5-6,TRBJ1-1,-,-,CASSLGGNTEAFF,TGTGCCAGCAGCTTGGGCGGCAACACTGAAGCTTTCTTT
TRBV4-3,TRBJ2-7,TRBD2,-,CASSQGVGTSGTSYEQYF,TGCGCCAGCAGCCAAGGAGTTGGGACTAGCGGGACCTCCTACGAGCAGTACTTC
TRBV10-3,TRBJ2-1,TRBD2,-,CAIDKAQGLAGESNEQFF,TGTGCCATCGATAAAGCCCAGGGACTAGCGGGAGAGTCCAATGAGCAGTTCTTC
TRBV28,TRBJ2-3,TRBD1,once,CASSSTGTEVFTDTQYF,TGTGCCAGCAGTTCAACGGGGACAGAGGTCTTCACAGATACGCAGTATTTT
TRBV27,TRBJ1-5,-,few,CASSLVQSSQPQHF,TGTGCCAGCAGTTTAGTTCAGTCCAGTCAGCCCCAGCATTTT
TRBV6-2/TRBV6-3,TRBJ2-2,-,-,CASSRVPGELFF,TGTGCCAGCAGCCGAGTCCCCGGGGAGCTGTTTTTT
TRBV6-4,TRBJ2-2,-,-,CASSDRWRAEAGELFF,TGTGCCAGCAGTGATAGGTGGAGGGCGGAGGCCGGGGAGCTGTTTTTT
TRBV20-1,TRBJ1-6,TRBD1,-,CSASAFPSGTANSPLHF,TGCAGTGCTAGTGCCTTTCCTTCCGGGACAGCAAATTCACCCCTCCACTTT
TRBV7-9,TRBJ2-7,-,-,CATSAGNEQYF,TGTGCCACCTCCGCGGGGAACGAGCAGTACTTC
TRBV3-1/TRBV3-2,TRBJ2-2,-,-,CASSQVVVTSEGTGELFF,TGTGCCAGCAGCCAAGTCGTAGTGACGTCCGAGGGCACCGGGGAGCTGTTTTTT
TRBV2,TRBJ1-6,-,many,CASRQTNSPLHF,TGTGCCAGCAGACAGACTAATTCACCCCTCCACTTT
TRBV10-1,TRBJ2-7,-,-,CASSDRSSGSYEQYF,TGCGCCAGCAGTGATAGGAGTAGCGGCTCCTACGAGCAGTACTTC
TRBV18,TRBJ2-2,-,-,CASSPFPGITGELFF,TGTGCCAGCTCACCATTCCCCGGGATCACCGGGGAGCTGTTTTTT
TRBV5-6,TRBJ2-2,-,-,CASSFLPKEPGELFF,TGTGCCAGCAGCTTTCTCCCCAAGGAGCCCGGGGAGCTGTTTTTT
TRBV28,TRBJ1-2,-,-,CASRPRGASNYGYTF,TGTGCCAGCAGGCCCAGGGGAGCCTCTAACTATGGCTACACCTTC
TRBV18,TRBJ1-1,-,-,CASSPPRAGVNTEAFF,TGTGCCAGCTCACCACCGAGGGCAGGGGTGAACACTGAAGCTTTCTTT
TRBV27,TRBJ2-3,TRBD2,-,CASRPGLARDTQYF,TGTGCCAGCCGACCGGGACTAGCCAGAGATACGCAGTATTTT
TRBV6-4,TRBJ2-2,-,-,CASSLNQGDTGELFF,TGTGCCAGCAGTCTTAACCAAGGGGACACCGGGGAGCTGTTTTTT
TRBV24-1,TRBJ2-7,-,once,CATGGGGSYEQYF,TGTGCCACCGGGGGGGGCGGCTCCTACGAGCAGTACTTC
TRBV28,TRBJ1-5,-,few,CASSLTSGRNQPQHF,TGTGCCAGCAGTTTAACGTCAGGGCGGAATCAGCCCCAGCATTTT
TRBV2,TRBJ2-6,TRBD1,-,CASSERRQGAVPGANVLTF,TGTGCCAGCAGTGAAAGAAGACAGGGGGCGGTCCCTGGGGCCAACGTCCTGACTTTC
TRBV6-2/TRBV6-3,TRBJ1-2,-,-,CASSYSILGESGYTF,TGTGCCAGCAGTTACTCGATTTTAGGGGAATCGGGCTACACCTTC
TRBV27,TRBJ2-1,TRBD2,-,CASSFMLAANNEQFF,TGTGCCAGCAGTTTCATGCTAGCGGCCAACAATGAGCAGTTCTTC
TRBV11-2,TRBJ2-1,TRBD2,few,CASSSPTISGVYNEQFF,TGTGCCAGCAGCTCGCCTACAATTAGCGGGGTTTACAATGAGCAGTTCTTC
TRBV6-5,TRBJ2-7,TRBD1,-,CASRDPGQGGEQYF,TGTGCCAGCAGAGATCCGGGACAGGGTGGCGAGCAGTACTTC
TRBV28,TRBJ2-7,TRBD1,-,CASGPGTGGHEQYF,TGTGCCAGCGGACCCGGGACAGGGGGCCACGAGCAGTACTTC
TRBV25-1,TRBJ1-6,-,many,CASSATDSYNSPLHF,TGTGCCAGCAGTGCGACAGACTCCTATAATTCACCCCTCCACTTT
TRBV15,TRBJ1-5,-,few,CATSSTGPNQPQHF,TGTGCCACCAGCAGCACAGGGCCAAATCAGCCCCAGCATTTT
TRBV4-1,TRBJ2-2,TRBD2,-,CASSQGRGGRGTGELFF,TGCGCCAGCAGCCAAGGTCGGGGCGGGAGGGGCACCGGGGAGCTGTTTTTT
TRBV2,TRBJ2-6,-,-,CASSVAAAGANVLTF,TGTGCCAGCAGTGTCGCCGCGGCTGGGGCCAACGTCCTGACTTTC
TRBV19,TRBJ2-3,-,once,CASSPAEPGTDTQYF,TGTGCCAGTAGCCCAGCGGAGCCCGGCACAGATACGCAGTATTTT